The clone carrying this T cell receptor beta chain was recorded a few times. RNA transcripts yielded amplified TCR beta CDR3 regions. The HTBI primer set drove a first-round RT-PCR of the TCR CDR3. TCRdb re-called the multiplex PCR reads through MiXCR, storing one row per CDR3 protein. In the table there are more than 600,000 distinct CDR3 sequences, roughly 15% of which are singletons. The data were obtained in a study of T cells in Graves' hyperthyroidism and ophthalmopathy. The length of the CDR3 is 16 residues. Germline V lookup: CDR1 MNHEY, CDR2 SVGEGT. J was trimmed by 2 bases and V by 5 bases; bases with no gene match: 5.

The chain couples TRBV6-2 or TRBV6-3 to TRBJ2-3; 12 bases align to TRBD2. Sequencing was carried out using blood. This clonotype was obtained from a man between 18 and 29 years old with Graves' hyperthyroidism. The CDR3 nucleotides read TGTGCCAGCAGTCGGACTAGCGGGAAAAACACAGATACGCAGTATTTT. As protein: CASSRTSGKNTDTQYF.